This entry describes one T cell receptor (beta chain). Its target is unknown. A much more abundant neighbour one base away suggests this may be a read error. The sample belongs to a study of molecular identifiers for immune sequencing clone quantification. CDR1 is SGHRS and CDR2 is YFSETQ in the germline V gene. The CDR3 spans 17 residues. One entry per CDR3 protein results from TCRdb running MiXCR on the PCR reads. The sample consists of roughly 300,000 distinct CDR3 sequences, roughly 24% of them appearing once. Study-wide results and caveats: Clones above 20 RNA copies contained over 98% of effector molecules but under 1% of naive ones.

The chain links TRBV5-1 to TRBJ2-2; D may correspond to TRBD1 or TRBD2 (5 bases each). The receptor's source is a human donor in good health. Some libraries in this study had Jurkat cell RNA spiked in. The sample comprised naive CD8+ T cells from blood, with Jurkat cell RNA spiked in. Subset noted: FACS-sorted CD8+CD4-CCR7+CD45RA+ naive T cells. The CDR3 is CASSLHGTFANPGELFF. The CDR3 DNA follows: TGCGCCAGCAGCCTTCACGGGACGTTTGCGAACCCCGGGGAGCTGTTTTTT.